The T cell receptor (beta chain) described here comes from a study of cytomegalovirus exposure and HLA in healthy donors. A multiplex PCR was run with 60 Vbeta primers and 13 Jbeta primers. Original analysis: An analysis performed later counted 70 million to 90 million unique TCR beta chains (roughly 11 million of them shared). Libraries were prepared by immunoSEQ multiplex PCR; TCRdb keeps only in-frame clonotypes and omits some of them. V, J and clone size are taken as reported in that table, and D and trimming were inferred from the DNA itself. The top ten clones hold 1.6% of a sample with about 150,000 clones, around 67% of them seen once. Study outcomes and limitations: Because they were indistinguishable, some V segments, including TRBV6-2 and TRBV6-3, were excluded. According to the study, roughly 160 TCR beta chains were cytomegalovirus-associated.

Donors likely had unrecorded immune exposures despite being nominally healthy when sampled. Concerning this clone: Its cognate antigen is unknown.

Trimming cost V 4 bases and J 2 bases, with 15 bases left between them. The CDR3 runs 15 residues. Germline V gene sequence: CDR1 SGHRS, CDR2 YFSETQ. The sequence came from a woman under 30 in good health and CMV-seronegative. The sequenced sample consisted of PBMCs. The chain employs TRBV5-1 and TRBJ1-1, with D maybe TRBD1 (5 bases). The CDR3 DNA is TGCGCCAGCAGCCCCGGGGGGTTAACAAACACTGAAGCTTTCTTT. Its translation is CASSPGGLTNTEAFF.